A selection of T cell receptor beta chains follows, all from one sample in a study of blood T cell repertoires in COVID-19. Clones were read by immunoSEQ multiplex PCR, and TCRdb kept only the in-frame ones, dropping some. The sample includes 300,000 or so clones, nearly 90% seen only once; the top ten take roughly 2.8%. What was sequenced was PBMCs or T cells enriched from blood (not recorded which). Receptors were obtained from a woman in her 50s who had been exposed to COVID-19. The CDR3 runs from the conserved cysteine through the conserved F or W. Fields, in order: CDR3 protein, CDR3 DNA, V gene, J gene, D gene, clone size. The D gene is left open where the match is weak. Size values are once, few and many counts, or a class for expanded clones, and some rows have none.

CDR3aa: CASSQLPKLAGSSYNEQFF
CDR3nt: TGTGCCAGCAGCCAACTGCCCAAGTTAGCGGGGAGTTCCTACAATGAGCAGTTCTTC
v_gene: TRBV3-1/TRBV3-2
j_gene: TRBJ2-1
d_gene: TRBD2
abundance: .

CDR3aa: CASNPRQPQHF
CDR3nt: TGTGCCAGCAATCCGAGGCAGCCCCAGCATTTT
v_gene: TRBV21-1
j_gene: TRBJ1-5
d_gene: .
abundance: .

CDR3aa: CASRGPHTGELFF
CDR3nt: TGTGCCAGCAGGGGGCCTCACACCGGGGAGCTGTTTTTT
v_gene: TRBV3-1/TRBV3-2
j_gene: TRBJ2-2
d_gene: .
abundance: .

CDR3aa: CASSQAAASQETQYF
CDR3nt: TGTGCCAGCAGCCAAGCGGCAGCGAGCCAAGAGACCCAGTACTTC
v_gene: TRBV4-2
j_gene: TRBJ2-5
d_gene: .
abundance: few

CDR3aa: CASSPPAGGNSYEQYF
CDR3nt: TGTGCCAGCTCACCTCCGGCAGGGGGGAACTCCTACGAGCAGTACTTC
v_gene: TRBV18
j_gene: TRBJ2-7
d_gene: .
abundance: .

CDR3aa: CAWNLGWDTEAFF
CDR3nt: TGTGCCTGGAACCTCGGGTGGGACACTGAAGCTTTCTTT
v_gene: TRBV30
j_gene: TRBJ1-1
d_gene: .
abundance: .

CDR3aa: CASKAGIYTDTQYF
CDR3nt: TGTGCCAGCAAGGCGGGGATATACACAGATACGCAGTATTTT
v_gene: TRBV5-6
j_gene: TRBJ2-3
d_gene: .
abundance: .

CDR3aa: CASSLVTGGASYEQYF
CDR3nt: TGTGCCAGCAGCTTAGTCACAGGGGGCGCGTCCTACGAGCAGTACTTC
v_gene: TRBV11-1
j_gene: TRBJ2-7
d_gene: TRBD1
abundance: .

CDR3aa: CASMHQGPAGYNSPLHF
CDR3nt: TGTGCCAGCATGCACCAGGGCCCCGCCGGGTATAATTCACCCCTCCACTTT
v_gene: TRBV5-6
j_gene: TRBJ1-6
d_gene: .
abundance: .

CDR3aa: CASRAGLGEKLFF
CDR3nt: TGTGCCAGCAGAGCGGGTCTTGGTGAAAAACTGTTTTTT
v_gene: TRBV6-5
j_gene: TRBJ1-4
d_gene: .
abundance: .

CDR3aa: CATTGDRSHNEQFF
CDR3nt: TGCGCCACCACTGGGGACAGGTCCCACAATGAGCAGTTCTTC
v_gene: TRBV5-1
j_gene: TRBJ2-1
d_gene: TRBD1
abundance: .

CDR3aa: CATLPLPRQTEAFF
CDR3nt: TGTGCCACCCTACCACTACCCCGGCAGACTGAAGCTTTCTTT
v_gene: TRBV2
j_gene: TRBJ1-1
d_gene: .
abundance: .

CDR3aa: CASSPAGSRNEQFF
CDR3nt: TGTGCCAGCTCACCGGCAGGCTCAAGGAATGAGCAGTTCTTC
v_gene: TRBV18
j_gene: TRBJ2-1
d_gene: .
abundance: .

CDR3aa: CASSAGRTSRADTQYF
CDR3nt: TGTGCCAGCAGCGCCGGTAGGACTAGCAGGGCAGATACGCAGTATTTT
v_gene: TRBV9
j_gene: TRBJ2-3
d_gene: TRBD2
abundance: .

CDR3aa: CASRNSGGTEAFF
CDR3nt: TGTGCCAGTCGTAATTCAGGGGGTACTGAAGCTTTCTTT
v_gene: TRBV6-5
j_gene: TRBJ1-1
d_gene: TRBD1
abundance: .